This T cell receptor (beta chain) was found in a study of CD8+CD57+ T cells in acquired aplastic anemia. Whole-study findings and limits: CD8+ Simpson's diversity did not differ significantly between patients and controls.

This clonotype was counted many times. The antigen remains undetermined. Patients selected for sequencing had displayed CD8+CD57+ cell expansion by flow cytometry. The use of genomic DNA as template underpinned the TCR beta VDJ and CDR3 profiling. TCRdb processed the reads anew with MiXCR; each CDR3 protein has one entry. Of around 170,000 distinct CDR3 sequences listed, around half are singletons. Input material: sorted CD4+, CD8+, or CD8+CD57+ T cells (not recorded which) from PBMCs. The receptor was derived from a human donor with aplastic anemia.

DNA of the CDR3: TGTGCCAGCTCCGGGGGGCAGGGGGCCCCCTACGAGCAGTACTTC. This translates into CASSGGQGAPYEQYF. The chain couples TRBV19 to TRBJ2-7; possibly TRBD1 for D (8 bases). The CDR3 extends over 15 amino acids. Germline V gene lookup returns CDR1 LNHDA and CDR2 SQIVND (reference sequence). Trimming left V 9 bases short and J 2 bases short, with 20 bases between.